A selection of T cell receptor beta chains follows, all from one sample in a study of early T cells in non-severe SARS-CoV-2 infection. Each CDR3 protein gets one entry after TCRdb re-called the 5' RACE reads with MiXCR. The sample has about 110,000 distinct CDR3 sequences; 9% to 14% are singletons. The sample consisted of whole blood. Receptor source: an adult who was a healthcare worker with PCR-confirmed SARS-CoV-2 infection or an uninfected control (not recorded which). Each CDR3 is given with its conserved first and last residue. Fields, in order: CDR3 protein, D gene, V gene, J gene. D genes are given only for firm matches.

CDR3aa: CASSLAPESYEQYF
d_gene: .
v_gene: TRBV5-1
j_gene: TRBJ2-7

CDR3aa: CASSLRQGRSIYGYTF
d_gene: .
v_gene: TRBV7-8
j_gene: TRBJ1-2

CDR3aa: CASSPTSDTQYF
d_gene: .
v_gene: TRBV5-1
j_gene: TRBJ2-3

CDR3aa: CASSPPSGRPYNEQFF
d_gene: TRBD2
v_gene: TRBV11-2
j_gene: TRBJ2-1

CDR3aa: CASSADTEAFF
d_gene: .
v_gene: TRBV7-8
j_gene: TRBJ1-1

CDR3aa: CASSEQGDGSSYNSPLHF
d_gene: .
v_gene: TRBV10-2
j_gene: TRBJ1-6

CDR3aa: CASSAQAGTIVGEQYF
d_gene: .
v_gene: TRBV11-2
j_gene: TRBJ2-7

CDR3aa: CASSKRLGSVLAAIITDTQYF
d_gene: .
v_gene: TRBV21-1
j_gene: TRBJ2-3

CDR3aa: CSAEPPRQGAYEQYF
d_gene: TRBD1
v_gene: TRBV20-1
j_gene: TRBJ2-7

CDR3aa: CASSGRGPKRADTQYF
d_gene: TRBD2
v_gene: TRBV11-2
j_gene: TRBJ2-3

CDR3aa: CASSLRGGTEAFF
d_gene: .
v_gene: TRBV6-5
j_gene: TRBJ1-1

CDR3aa: CASRKGGDTQYF
d_gene: .
v_gene: TRBV11-2
j_gene: TRBJ2-3

CDR3aa: CASSPRDLLGQYF
d_gene: .
v_gene: TRBV21-1
j_gene: TRBJ2-7

CDR3aa: CASSQGSGGGLRNEQFF
d_gene: .
v_gene: TRBV4-1
j_gene: TRBJ2-1

CDR3aa: CSAPGGRTETQYF
d_gene: TRBD1
v_gene: TRBV29-1
j_gene: TRBJ2-5

CDR3aa: CASRNSVGTEAFF
d_gene: .
v_gene: TRBV6-1
j_gene: TRBJ1-1

CDR3aa: CASSRLAVTGELFF
d_gene: .
v_gene: TRBV7-3
j_gene: TRBJ2-2

CDR3aa: CASSLLGVGTSGGRSYNEQFF
d_gene: TRBD2
v_gene: TRBV7-9
j_gene: TRBJ2-1

CDR3aa: CASSLEWGVSYGYTF
d_gene: .
v_gene: TRBV5-1
j_gene: TRBJ1-2

CDR3aa: CASSQVEGAFGANVLTF
d_gene: .
v_gene: TRBV4-1
j_gene: TRBJ2-6

CDR3aa: CASSLLLSPLHF
d_gene: .
v_gene: TRBV28
j_gene: TRBJ1-6

CDR3aa: CASSYNTGELFF
d_gene: .
v_gene: TRBV11-2
j_gene: TRBJ2-2

CDR3aa: CASSIGQGPQETQYF
d_gene: TRBD1
v_gene: TRBV7-8
j_gene: TRBJ2-5

CDR3aa: CASSSPAGELFF
d_gene: .
v_gene: TRBV11-2
j_gene: TRBJ2-2

CDR3aa: CAWGTTGTQYF
d_gene: TRBD2
v_gene: TRBV30
j_gene: TRBJ2-3

CDR3aa: CASSWRDRFNEQYF
d_gene: .
v_gene: TRBV5-1
j_gene: TRBJ2-7

CDR3aa: CASTTLGGHNEQFF
d_gene: TRBD1
v_gene: TRBV12-3/TRBV12-4
j_gene: TRBJ2-1

CDR3aa: CAWRDLGQVGANTEAFF
d_gene: TRBD1
v_gene: TRBV30
j_gene: TRBJ1-1

CDR3aa: CASSQEAGELFF
d_gene: .
v_gene: TRBV4-1
j_gene: TRBJ2-2

CDR3aa: CASSLERLAGNSYEQYF
d_gene: TRBD2
v_gene: TRBV13
j_gene: TRBJ2-7

CDR3aa: CASSYVLDYGYTF
d_gene: .
v_gene: TRBV6-2/TRBV6-3
j_gene: TRBJ1-2

CDR3aa: CASSLEGRSKNEKLFF
d_gene: .
v_gene: TRBV5-1
j_gene: TRBJ1-4

CDR3aa: CASSQELGAPLNTIYF
d_gene: .
v_gene: TRBV3-1
j_gene: TRBJ1-3

CDR3aa: CASRRTGYTGELFF
d_gene: TRBD1
v_gene: TRBV12-3/TRBV12-4
j_gene: TRBJ2-2

CDR3aa: CASSVVTGGGEQFF
d_gene: TRBD1
v_gene: TRBV9
j_gene: TRBJ2-1

CDR3aa: CSVSIFQSKETQYF
d_gene: .
v_gene: TRBV29-1
j_gene: TRBJ2-5

CDR3aa: CAIAAGGVSYEQYF
d_gene: TRBD2
v_gene: TRBV10-3
j_gene: TRBJ2-7

CDR3aa: CASSARTGTTEAFF
d_gene: TRBD1
v_gene: TRBV19
j_gene: TRBJ1-1

CDR3aa: CASTPSEGRAIYEQYF
d_gene: .
v_gene: TRBV7-9
j_gene: TRBJ2-7

CDR3aa: CASSPGQFSIDTQYF
d_gene: TRBD1
v_gene: TRBV7-6
j_gene: TRBJ2-3

CDR3aa: CSARRTGQEKLFF
d_gene: TRBD1
v_gene: TRBV20-1
j_gene: TRBJ1-4

CDR3aa: CAWSRRDSRTDTQYF
d_gene: .
v_gene: TRBV30
j_gene: TRBJ2-3

CDR3aa: CASSSRGLAGQETQYF
d_gene: TRBD2
v_gene: TRBV6-5
j_gene: TRBJ2-5

CDR3aa: CASSADEREQYF
d_gene: .
v_gene: TRBV9
j_gene: TRBJ2-7

CDR3aa: CASSSTGESEAFF
d_gene: TRBD1
v_gene: TRBV6-6
j_gene: TRBJ1-1

CDR3aa: CASSGHSGAEAFF
d_gene: .
v_gene: TRBV9
j_gene: TRBJ1-1

CDR3aa: CASSYVKNTEAFF
d_gene: .
v_gene: TRBV6-6
j_gene: TRBJ1-1

CDR3aa: CASSITGTSSHQPQHF
d_gene: .
v_gene: TRBV5-8
j_gene: TRBJ1-5